One TCR beta chain is described in this entry. Its specificity is not known. RNA transcripts provided the source from which TCR beta CDR3 regions were amplified. During a first-round RT-PCR of the TCR CDR3, the HTBI primer set was used. TCRdb reanalysed the multiplex PCR reads using MiXCR and keeps one entry per CDR3 protein. Of 600,000 to 700,000 distinct CDR3 sequences listed, about 45% are singletons. This sample stems from a study of T cells in Graves' hyperthyroidism and ophthalmopathy. Each diagnosis drew on symptoms, thyroxine, TRAb, thyroid ultrasound and orbital computed tomography findings. Overall study results and limits: The model forecast ophthalmopathy, anticipating it by a median about six months before onset.

V was clipped by 0 bases and J by 10 bases; unmatched bases: 3. CDR3 length: 15 residues. Looked up from germline, CDR1 is MRHNA and CDR2 is SNTAGT. J is TRBJ1-6 and V is TRBV6-4, with 10 bases identical to TRBD1. This clonotype originated in an adult man with Graves' disease, either hyperthyroidism or ophthalmopathy (not recorded which). Sample: peripheral blood or thyroid tissue (not recorded which). The CDR3 sequence is CASSDSGTGVSPLHF. CDR3 nucleotide sequence: TGTGCCAGCAGTGACTCCGGGACAGGGGTCTCACCCCTCCACTTT.